Below, one TCR beta chain is given with its context. Antigen specificity is unknown. Assay used: immunoSEQ multiplex PCR; TCRdb lists only in-frame clones, some missing. The sample consists of 110,000 or so clones, over 75% of them appearing once. This entry belongs to a study of T cell responses to AZD1222 COVID-19 vaccine. Regarding the study as a whole: Breadth and depth of Spike-specific TCRs rose after two AZD1222 doses. Variant regions that are unmutated are reportedly the target of nearly half of spike-specific TCRs. After the peak T cell response, and only then, were repertoires sampled. Mostly white British, mostly female donors; authors suggested clonal diversity may be underestimated.

CDR3 length: 15 residues. The germline gives CDR1 SGDLS, CDR2 YYNGEE. V lost 4 bases and J lost 0; bases outside the gene matches: 2. Sequences were derived from peripheral blood, sampled 28 days after the second dose of the MenACWY control vaccine. This TCR was recovered from an adult who received the MenACWY meningococcal vaccine as a control. This chain links TRBV9 with TRBJ1-4; 8 bases fit TRBD1. The CDR3 spells CASSPTGATNEKLFF. The CDR3 region has the DNA TGTGCCAGCAGCCCGACAGGGGCAACTAATGAAAAACTGTTTTTT.